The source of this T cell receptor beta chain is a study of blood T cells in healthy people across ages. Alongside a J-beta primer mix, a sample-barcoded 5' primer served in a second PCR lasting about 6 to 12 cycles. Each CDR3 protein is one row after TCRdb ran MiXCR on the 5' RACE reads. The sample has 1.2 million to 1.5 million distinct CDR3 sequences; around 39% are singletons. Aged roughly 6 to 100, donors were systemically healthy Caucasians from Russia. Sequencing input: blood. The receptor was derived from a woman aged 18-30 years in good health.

Written as DNA, the CDR3 is TGCGCCAGCAGTGAGTCCGGCGGAAAACTGTTTTTT. Protein: CASSESGGKLFF. The V and J genes are TRBV10-1 and TRBJ1-4, with no clear D. This CDR3 comprises 12 residues. Germline assignment: CDR1 WNHNN and CDR2 SYGVQD (reference sequence). Trimming left V 0 bases short and J 10 bases short, with 6 bases between.